The clone carrying this T cell receptor (beta chain) was recorded many times. The CDR3 spans 15 residues. V was clipped by 0 bases and J by 4 bases, with 12 bases between them. CDR1 is DFQATT and CDR2 is SNEGSKA in the germline V gene (reference sequence). This specimen belongs to a study of human T cells and chemical hapten exposure. Unique molecular identifiers were affixed to discrete cDNA molecules within the library. A single record per CDR3 protein comes from TCRdb applying MiXCR to the RACE reads. The data show 180,000 or so distinct CDR3 sequences, about 14% seen once. Time point of the sample: patch test 1, 2 weeks after DPC sensitization. The treatment denotes: therapeutic diphenylcyclopropenone sensitization with weekly scalp DPC.

The J gene is TRBJ1-4, the V gene TRBV20-1; unclear D gene. The TCR sequence derives from a young woman with alopecia areata. Some clones in this sample may be carry-over from other donors' samples. This specimen consisted of whole blood, obtained in connection with sensitization to the hapten diphenylcyclopropenone (DPC). The CDR3 here is CSARDLRRGNEKLFF. CDR3 DNA: TGCAGTGCTAGAGACCTTCGACGGGGTAATGAAAAACTGTTTTTT.